This is a list of T cell receptor beta chains from one sample in a study of T-cell memory formation after mild COVID-19. TCRdb redid the calling of the 5' RACE reads with MiXCR, one entry per CDR3 protein. This table has 530,000 or so distinct CDR3 sequences, 17% appearing once. The specimen sequenced was PBMCs or a T cell subset sorted from them (not recorded which). Source of these receptors: an adult woman who had mild COVID-19 (a few samples of this study predate the infection). Cell type and time point are not known. Both conserved end residues are part of each CDR3. The D gene is left open where the match is weak. Clone size is shown for a subset of rows, as once, few, many or a class of expanded clone.

size	V	J	D	DNA	CDR3
NA	TRBV19	TRBJ2-7	NA	TGTGCCAGTAGTATTGGGCAGGCGAGCTCCTACGAGCAGTACTTC	CASSIGQASSYEQYF
few	TRBV29-1	TRBJ2-1	NA	TGCAGCGTTGAATCCGCCTTGATCAGCTCCTACAATGAGCAGTTCTTC	CSVESALISSYNEQFF
NA	TRBV27	TRBJ1-1	NA	TGTGCCAGCAGTTTTAGAGGCGGGGGCACTGAAGCTTTCTTT	CASSFRGGGTEAFF
few	TRBV12-3/TRBV12-4	TRBJ2-7	NA	TGTGCCCCGATCGGAGTCCGATCCTACGAGCAGTACTTC	CAPIGVRSYEQYF
NA	TRBV4-1	TRBJ2-1	NA	TGCGCCAGCAGCCGGGAGGGGGGAATCGCCGCGAATGAGCAGTTCTTC	CASSREGGIAANEQFF
NA	TRBV12-3/TRBV12-4	TRBJ2-7	TRBD2	TGTGCCAGCAGTTTAGCTCTTGGGCTAGCGGGAGGAAACGAGCAGTACTTC	CASSLALGLAGGNEQYF
NA	TRBV9	TRBJ1-1	TRBD1	TGTGCCAGCAGCGCAGGACAGGGAATGATGAAGTACACTGAAGCTTTCTTT	CASSAGQGMMKYTEAFF
NA	TRBV5-4	TRBJ1-2	TRBD1	TGTGCCAGCAGCTTGGGCCGGGACAGGGCCGGCTACACCTTC	CASSLGRDRAGYTF
few	TRBV18	TRBJ2-7	NA	TGTGCCAGCTCACAGAGTCACAGGGCCTACGAGCAGTACTTC	CASSQSHRAYEQYF
once	TRBV6-5	TRBJ1-2	TRBD1	TGTGCCAGCAGTCCCTCCTGGGGACAGACTAACTATGGCTACACCTTC	CASSPSWGQTNYGYTF
NA	TRBV29-1	TRBJ2-5	NA	TGCAGCGTTGAAACGGCGCGGAACCAAGAGACCCAGTACTTC	CSVETARNQETQYF
NA	TRBV24-1	TRBJ2-2	TRBD1	TGTGCCACCATGGGACAGGGGATCGCCGGGGAGCTGTTTTTT	CATMGQGIAGELFF
NA	TRBV15	TRBJ2-1	TRBD2	TGTGCCACCAGCAGGGCCCGACTAGCAGACAATGAGCAGTTCTTC	CATSRARLADNEQFF
NA	TRBV7-6	TRBJ2-2	NA	TGTGCCAGCAGCTTAGCCCTCACGGTTGGGAGCACCGGGGAGCTGTTTTTT	CASSLALTVGSTGELFF
NA	TRBV13	TRBJ1-1	NA	TGTGCCAGCAGCCCTGACACCGGTAATCCGAACACTGAAGCTTTCTTT	CASSPDTGNPNTEAFF
few	TRBV7-2	TRBJ2-7	NA	TGTGCCAGCAGCACCAGACAGGCTACCTACGAGCAGTACTTC	CASSTRQATYEQYF
NA	TRBV11-2	TRBJ1-6	NA	TGTGCCAGCAGCCGACTAGAGCCGGTGGGTTCACCCCTCCACTTT	CASSRLEPVGSPLHF
NA	TRBV5-1	TRBJ1-1	NA	TGCGCCAGCAGCCCGACACTACGGAGATTGAACACTGAAGCTTTCTTT	CASSPTLRRLNTEAFF
NA	TRBV6-2/TRBV6-3	TRBJ2-5	NA	TGTGCCAGCAGTTATAGAAGGAGCGGCCAAGAGACCCAGTACTTC	CASSYRRSGQETQYF
NA	TRBV29-1	TRBJ1-2	NA	TGCAGCGTTGAAGATCCCGACAGGACAACCCTGGATGGCTACACCTTC	CSVEDPDRTTLDGYTF
NA	TRBV29-1	TRBJ1-1	NA	TGCAGCGTCGAGAGAGAGAACACTGAAGCTTTCTTT	CSVERENTEAFF
NA	TRBV7-2	TRBJ1-2	TRBD1	TGTGCCAGCAGCGCCCGACAGGGGGCCGGTGGCTACACCTTC	CASSARQGAGGYTF
NA	TRBV4-1	TRBJ2-5	NA	TGCGCCAGCAGCCAAAAAGACTTCCAAGAGACCCAGTACTTC	CASSQKDFQETQYF
NA	TRBV5-5	TRBJ2-7	NA	TGTGCCAGCAGCTGGGGGGGGCAGGGGCTCTACGAGCAGTACTTC	CASSWGGQGLYEQYF
NA	TRBV14	TRBJ2-7	TRBD1	TGTGCCAGCAGCCCCACCCGGACAGGGCACGAGCAGTACTTC	CASSPTRTGHEQYF
NA	TRBV5-1	TRBJ2-3	TRBD1	TGCGCCAGCAGCTTGGCGGGACAGGGATTAGATACGCAGTATTTT	CASSLAGQGLDTQYF
NA	TRBV6-5	TRBJ1-1	NA	TGTGCCAGCAGTTATTCCCCGACAGGGAACACTGAAGCTTTCTTT	CASSYSPTGNTEAFF